The 7 T cell receptor beta chains given below trace back to one sample, sequenced in a study of CD8+ T cells in alopecia areata. TCR sequencing used cDNA made by reverse transcription of extracted RNA. Data came from immunoSEQ multiplex PCR; TCRdb stores just in-frame clones and leaves some out. The sample shows 90,000 to 150,000 clones, roughly two thirds of them seen only once. Sequencing was carried out using CD4+ T cells sorted from blood. The source is a human donor in good health.

The chain is built from TRBV25-1 and TRBJ1-4; TRBD1 agrees at 12 bases. Per the germline V gene, CDR1 is MGHDK and CDR2 is SYGVNS. V lost 1 base to trimming and J lost 8 bases; unmatched junction nucleotides: 5. The CDR3 consists of 16 residues. CDR3 DNA: TGTGCCAGCAGTGAATCAGTGGGACAGGGGGCGGAAAAACTGTTTTTT. Protein product: CASSESVGQGAEKLFF.

This clone was seen a few times. The V gene is TRBV4-2, the J gene TRBJ2-3; 8 nucleotides align to TRBD2. CDR3 length: 14 residues. Germline V gene sequence: CDR1 LGHNA, CDR2 YNFKEQ. V lost 5 bases, J lost 4 bases, and 5 bases stayed unmatched. Here the CDR3 reads CASSAGLAADTQYF. In nucleotides, the CDR3 is TGTGCCAGCAGCGCCGGACTAGCTGCAGATACGCAGTATTTT.

This rearrangement joins TRBV18 to TRBJ1-1; TRBD1 is a possible D gene (5 bases). The CDR3 covers 13 residues. Germline CDR1 and CDR2: KGHSH and LQKENI. V was cut by 8 bases and J by 0 bases, with 10 bases left in between. The CDR3: CASAGLLNTEAFF. The CDR3 DNA is TGTGCCAGCGCGGGACTCCTGAACACTGAAGCTTTCTTT.

The chain has TRBV29-1 and TRBJ1-1; D gene ambiguous. Trimming stripped 1 base from V and 0 bases from J, with 6 bases between. The CDR3 is made up of 13 amino acids. Germline values: CDR1 SQVTM, CDR2 ANQGSEA. This CDR3 is CSVEVRMNTEAFF. CDR3 in DNA: TGCAGCGTTGAAGTGCGAATGAACACTGAAGCTTTCTTT.

This rearrangement joins TRBV30 to TRBJ2-1; D is tentatively TRBD1 or TRBD2 (5 bases each). V was cut by 3 bases and J by 7 bases, with 19 bases left in between. CDR3 length equals 15 residues. The germline gives CDR1 GTSNPN, CDR2 SVGIG (reference sequence). DNA of the CDR3: TGTGCCTGGAGAGGACCCGGGGCCAGCCAAAATGAGCAGTTCTTC. It codes for CAWRGPGASQNEQFF. Together with reference TRBV30 and TRBJ2-1, the CDR3 gives the full variable domain: SQTIHQWPATLVQPVGSPLSLECTVEGTSNPNLYWYRQAAGRGLQLLFYSVGIGQISSEVPQNLSASRPQDRQFILSSKKLLLSDSGFYLCAWRGPGASQNEQFFGPGTRLTVL.

This clone came up a few times. The chain combines TRBV6-5 with TRBJ2-3; D not resolved. V gave up 2 bases and J gave up 2 bases, with 8 bases separating them. The V gene's germline CDR1 is MNHEY and CDR2 SVGAGI. CDR3 length equals 14 residues. The CDR3 DNA reads as TGTGCCAGCAGTTACGACTCACTCACAGATACGCAGTATTTT. This encodes CASSYDSLTDTQYF.

This clone was seen a single time. The V call is TRBV5-1, the J call TRBJ2-7; D may be TRBD2 (6 bases). The V end was cut by 0 bases, the J end by 5 bases, with 12 bases between. The CDR3 is 14 amino acids. The germline CDR1 and CDR2 sequences are SGHRS and YFSETQ. CDR3 sequence: CASSLGTTSNEQYF. The CDR3 DNA reads as TGCGCCAGCAGCTTGGGGACTACCTCTAACGAGCAGTACTTC.